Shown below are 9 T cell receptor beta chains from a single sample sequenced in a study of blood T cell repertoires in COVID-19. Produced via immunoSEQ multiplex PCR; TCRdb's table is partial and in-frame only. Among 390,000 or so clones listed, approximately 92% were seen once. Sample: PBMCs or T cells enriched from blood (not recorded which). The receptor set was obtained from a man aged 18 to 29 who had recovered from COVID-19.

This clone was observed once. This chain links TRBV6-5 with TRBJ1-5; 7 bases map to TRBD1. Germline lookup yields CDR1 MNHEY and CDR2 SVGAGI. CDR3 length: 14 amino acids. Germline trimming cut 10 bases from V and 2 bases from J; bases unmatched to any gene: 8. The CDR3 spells CATETGLGNQPQHF. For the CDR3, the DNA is TGTGCCACAGAGACAGGGTTGGGCAATCAGCCCCAGCATTTT.

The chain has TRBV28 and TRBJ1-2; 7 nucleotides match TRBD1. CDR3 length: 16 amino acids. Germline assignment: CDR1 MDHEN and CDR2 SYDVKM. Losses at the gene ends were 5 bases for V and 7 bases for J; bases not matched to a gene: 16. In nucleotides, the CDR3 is TGTGCCAGCAGTCCGTCGCTAATTTTCAGGGGGATTGGCTACACCTTC. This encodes CASSPSLIFRGIGYTF.

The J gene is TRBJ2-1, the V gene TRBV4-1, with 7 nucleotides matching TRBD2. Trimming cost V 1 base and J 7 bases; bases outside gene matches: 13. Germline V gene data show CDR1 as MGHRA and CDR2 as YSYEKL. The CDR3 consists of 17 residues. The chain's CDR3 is CASSQGHGAGVGNEQFF. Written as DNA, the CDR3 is TGCGCCAGCAGCCAAGGCCACGGCGCGGGGGTAGGGAATGAGCAGTTCTTC.

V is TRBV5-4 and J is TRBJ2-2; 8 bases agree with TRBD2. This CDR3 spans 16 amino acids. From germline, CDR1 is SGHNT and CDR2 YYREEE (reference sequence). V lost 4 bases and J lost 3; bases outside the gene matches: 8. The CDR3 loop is CASSPSRGAYTGELFF. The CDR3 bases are TGTGCCAGCAGCCCTTCGCGGGGGGCTTACACCGGGGAGCTGTTTTTT.

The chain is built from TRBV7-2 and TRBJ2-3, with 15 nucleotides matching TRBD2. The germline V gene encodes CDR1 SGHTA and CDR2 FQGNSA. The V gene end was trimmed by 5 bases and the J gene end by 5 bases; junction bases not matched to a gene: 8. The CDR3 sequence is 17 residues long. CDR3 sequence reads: CASSGWTSGRAVDTQYF. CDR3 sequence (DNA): TGTGCCAGCAGCGGATGGACTAGCGGGAGGGCCGTAGATACGCAGTATTTT.

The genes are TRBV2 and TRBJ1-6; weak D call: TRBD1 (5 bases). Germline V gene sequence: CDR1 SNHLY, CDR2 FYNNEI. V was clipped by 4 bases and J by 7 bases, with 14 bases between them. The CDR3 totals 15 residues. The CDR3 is CASSVDSSRNSPLHF. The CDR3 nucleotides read TGTGCCAGCAGTGTTGACAGCAGCAGGAATTCACCCCTCCACTTT.

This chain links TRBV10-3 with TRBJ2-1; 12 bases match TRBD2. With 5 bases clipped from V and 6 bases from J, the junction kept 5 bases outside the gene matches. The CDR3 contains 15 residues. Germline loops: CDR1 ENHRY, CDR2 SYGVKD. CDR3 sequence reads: CAISRTSGIRNEQFF. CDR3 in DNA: TGTGCCATCAGTAGGACTAGCGGGATCCGCAATGAGCAGTTCTTC.

Here the CDR3 reads CASSIAGASPIGGYTF. The DNA for the CDR3 is TGTGCCAGTAGTATAGCAGGGGCATCCCCCATCGGTGGCTACACCTTC. V and J are TRBV19 and TRBJ1-2; maybe TRBD1 (6 bases). V gave up 1 base and J gave up 7 bases, with 19 bases separating them. This CDR3 region has 16 residues. CDR1 LNHDA and CDR2 SQIVND come from the germline V gene (reference sequence).

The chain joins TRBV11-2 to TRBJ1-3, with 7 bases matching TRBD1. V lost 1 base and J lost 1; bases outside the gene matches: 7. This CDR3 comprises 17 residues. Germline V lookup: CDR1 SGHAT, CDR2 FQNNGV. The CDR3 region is CASSLAATGESGNTIYF. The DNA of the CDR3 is TGTGCCAGCAGCTTAGCAGCCACAGGGGAATCTGGAAACACCATATATTTT.